This TCR beta chain is from a study of blood T cell dynamics during melanoma immunotherapy. Study in general: Patients with metastatic melanoma got pembrolizumab or nivolumab-ipilimumab as first-line care.

This clone was detected a few times. Noted time point: week 3, after first cycle of checkpoint inhibitor. Every bulk PBMC sample received the same 350 ng of DNA. Data came from immunoSEQ multiplex PCR; TCRdb stores just in-frame clones and leaves some out. Here the sample spans 3,500 to 5,500 clones, roughly 79% being singletons. The sequence was collected from a human donor with melanoma. The material was blood, obtained from a patient treated with checkpoint blockade.

This chain's CDR3 is CASSLAGRPYEQYF. The CDR3 DNA reads TGTGCCAGCAGCTTAGCCGGCAGGCCCTACGAGCAGTACTTC. This chain connects TRBV13 to TRBJ2-7; D gene uncertain. Germline CDR1 is PRHDT and CDR2 is FYEKMQ (reference sequence). V lost 1 base and J 2 bases, leaving 9 bases between the germline ends. The length of the CDR3 is 14 residues.